This T cell receptor (beta chain) was captured by sequencing in a study of blood T cell repertoires in COVID-19. About the study: The study drew acute and convalescent COVID-19 samples from the United States, Italy and Spain.

The assay was immunoSEQ multiplex PCR, and TCRdb's table has in-frame clones only and misses some. In the table there are roughly 410,000 clones, around 87% of which are singletons. This CDR3 has 16 amino acids. CDR1 and CDR2 from the germline V gene are ENHRY and SYGVKD. V was clipped by 6 bases and J by 5 bases; unmatched bases: 9. Material: peripheral blood. The TCR comes from a woman in her fifties or sixties with COVID-19, enrolled during active disease. The chain links TRBV10-3 to TRBJ2-2; 10 nucleotides match TRBD2. CDR3 sequence: CAIRGVAGGYTGELFF. The CDR3 DNA reads TGTGCCATCAGGGGAGTAGCGGGGGGCTATACCGGGGAGCTGTTTTTT.